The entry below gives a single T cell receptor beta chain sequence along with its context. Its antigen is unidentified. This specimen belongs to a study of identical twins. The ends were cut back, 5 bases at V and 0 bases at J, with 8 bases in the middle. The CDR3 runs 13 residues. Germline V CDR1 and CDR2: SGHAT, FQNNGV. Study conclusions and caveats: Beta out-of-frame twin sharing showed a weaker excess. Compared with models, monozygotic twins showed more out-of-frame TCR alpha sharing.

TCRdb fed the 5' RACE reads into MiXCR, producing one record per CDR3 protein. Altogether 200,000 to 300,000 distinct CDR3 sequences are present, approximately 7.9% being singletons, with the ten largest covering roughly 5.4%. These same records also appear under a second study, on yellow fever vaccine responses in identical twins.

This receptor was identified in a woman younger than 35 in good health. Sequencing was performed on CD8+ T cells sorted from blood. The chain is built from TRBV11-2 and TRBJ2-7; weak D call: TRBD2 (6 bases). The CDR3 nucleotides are TGTGCCAGCAGCATAGCGGACTCCTACGAGCAGTACTTC. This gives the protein CASSIADSYEQYF.